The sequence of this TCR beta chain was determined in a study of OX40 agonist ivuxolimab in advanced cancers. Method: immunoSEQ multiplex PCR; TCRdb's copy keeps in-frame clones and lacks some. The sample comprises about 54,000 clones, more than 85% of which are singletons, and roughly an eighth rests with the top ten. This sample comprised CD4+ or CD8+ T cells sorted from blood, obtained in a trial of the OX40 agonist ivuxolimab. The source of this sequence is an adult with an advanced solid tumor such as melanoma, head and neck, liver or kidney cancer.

The CDR3 reads CASSYPKGVGETQYF. In DNA form, the CDR3 reads TGTGCCAGCAGTTACCCGAAGGGGGTTGGGGAGACCCAGTACTTC. V gene TRBV6-6 combines with J gene TRBJ2-5; possibly TRBD1 for D (6 bases). Germline V gene sequence: CDR1 MNHNY, CDR2 SVGAGI (reference sequence). V shed 2 bases and J shed 5 bases, with 15 bases lying between them. This CDR3 has 15 amino acids.